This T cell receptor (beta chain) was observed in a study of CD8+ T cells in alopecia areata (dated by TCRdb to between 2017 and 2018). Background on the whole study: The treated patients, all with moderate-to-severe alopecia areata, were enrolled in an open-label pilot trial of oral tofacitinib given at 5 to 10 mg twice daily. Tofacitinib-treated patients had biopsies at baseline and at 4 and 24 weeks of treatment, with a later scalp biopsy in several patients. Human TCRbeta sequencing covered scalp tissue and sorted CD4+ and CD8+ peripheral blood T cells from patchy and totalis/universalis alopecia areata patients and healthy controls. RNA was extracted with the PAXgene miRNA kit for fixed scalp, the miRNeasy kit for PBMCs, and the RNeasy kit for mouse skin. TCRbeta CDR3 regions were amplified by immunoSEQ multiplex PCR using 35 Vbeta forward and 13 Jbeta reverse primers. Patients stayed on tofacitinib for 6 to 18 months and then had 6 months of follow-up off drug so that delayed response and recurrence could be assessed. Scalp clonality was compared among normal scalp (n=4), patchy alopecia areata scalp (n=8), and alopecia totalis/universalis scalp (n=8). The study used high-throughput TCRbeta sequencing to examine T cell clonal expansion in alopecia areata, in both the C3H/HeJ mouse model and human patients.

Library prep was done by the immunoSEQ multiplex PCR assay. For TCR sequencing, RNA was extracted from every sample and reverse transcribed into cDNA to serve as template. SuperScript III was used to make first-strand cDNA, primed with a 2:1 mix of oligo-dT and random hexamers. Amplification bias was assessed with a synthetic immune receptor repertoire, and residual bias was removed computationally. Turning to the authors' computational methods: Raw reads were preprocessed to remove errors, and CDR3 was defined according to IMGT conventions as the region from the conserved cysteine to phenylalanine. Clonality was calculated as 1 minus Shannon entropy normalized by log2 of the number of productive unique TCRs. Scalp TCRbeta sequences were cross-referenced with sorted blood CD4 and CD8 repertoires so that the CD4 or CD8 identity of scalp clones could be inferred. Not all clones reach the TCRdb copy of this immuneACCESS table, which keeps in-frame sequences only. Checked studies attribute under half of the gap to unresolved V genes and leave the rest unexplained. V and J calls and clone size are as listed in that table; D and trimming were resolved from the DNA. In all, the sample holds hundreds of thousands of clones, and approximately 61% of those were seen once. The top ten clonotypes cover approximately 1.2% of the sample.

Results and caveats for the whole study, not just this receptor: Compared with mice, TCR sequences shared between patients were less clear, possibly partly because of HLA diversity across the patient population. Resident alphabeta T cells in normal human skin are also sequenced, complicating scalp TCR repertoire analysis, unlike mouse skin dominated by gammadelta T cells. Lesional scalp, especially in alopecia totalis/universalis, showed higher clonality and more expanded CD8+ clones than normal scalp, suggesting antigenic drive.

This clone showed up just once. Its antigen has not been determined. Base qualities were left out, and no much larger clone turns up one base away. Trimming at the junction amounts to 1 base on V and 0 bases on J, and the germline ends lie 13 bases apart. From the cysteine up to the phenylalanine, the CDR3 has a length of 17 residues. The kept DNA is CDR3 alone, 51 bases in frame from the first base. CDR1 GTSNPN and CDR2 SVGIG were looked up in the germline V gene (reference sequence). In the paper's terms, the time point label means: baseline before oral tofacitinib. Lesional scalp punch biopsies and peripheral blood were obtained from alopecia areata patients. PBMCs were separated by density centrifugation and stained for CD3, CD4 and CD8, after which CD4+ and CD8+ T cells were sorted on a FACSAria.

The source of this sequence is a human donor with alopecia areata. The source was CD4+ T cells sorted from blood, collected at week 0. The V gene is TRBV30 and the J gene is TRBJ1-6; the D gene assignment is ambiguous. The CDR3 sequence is CAWSDFGRSSYNSPLHF. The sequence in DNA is TGTGCCTGGAGTGACTTTGGCAGGAGCTCCTATAATTCACCCCTCCACTTT.